These 16 T cell receptor beta chains came from one sample sequenced in a study of OX40 agonist ivuxolimab in advanced cancers. The data were produced by immunoSEQ multiplex PCR, yet TCRdb's version contains in-frame clones alone and is incomplete. The sample comprises about 64,000 clones, approximately 82% of which are singletons, and approximately 5.2% rests with the top ten. Sequenced material: CD4+ or CD8+ T cells sorted from blood, taken in a trial of the OX40 agonist ivuxolimab. The receptors were sampled from an adult with an advanced solid tumor such as melanoma, head and neck, liver or kidney cancer.

This clone was seen a handful of times. The chain couples TRBV7-2 to TRBJ2-3; TRBD2 agrees at 14 bases. V trimming: 5 bases; J trimming: 2 bases; junction bases outside the gene matches: 6. This CDR3 has 17 amino acids. Germline values: CDR1 SGHTA, CDR2 FQGNSA. CDR3 loop: CASSRPGLAGATDTQYF. The CDR3 DNA reads TGTGCCAGCAGCCGACCGGGACTAGCGGGAGCCACAGATACGCAGTATTTT.

This clone is a singleton in its sample. The chain links TRBV19 to TRBJ1-1; D gene ambiguous. The CDR3 extends over 15 amino acids. V dropped 3 bases and J dropped 0 bases, with 11 bases sitting between them. Germline V CDR1 and CDR2: LNHDA, SQIVND (reference sequence). The CDR3 DNA reads as TGTGCCAGTAGTATTTGGGGAGGGCTGAACACTGAAGCTTTCTTT. It specifies CASSIWGGLNTEAFF. The entire variable domain, with the rest obtained from reference TRBV19 and TRBJ1-1, is as follows: DGGITQSPKYLFRKEGQNVTLSCEQNLNHDAMYWYRQDPGQGLRLIYYSQIVNDFQKGDIAEGYSVSREKKESFPLTVTSAQKNPTAFYLCASSIWGGLNTEAFFGQGTRLTVV.

This clone has only one observation. V usage is TRBV19 and J usage is TRBJ1-5, with D maybe TRBD1 (5 bases). Trimming shortened V by 5 bases and J by 0 bases, and 20 bases separated the two germline ends. This CDR3 is built from 18 residues. Germline assignment: CDR1 LNHDA and CDR2 SQIVND (reference sequence). CDR3 nucleotide sequence: TGTGCCAGTAGTTTGGGGACGGACGTATTGTATAGCAATCAGCCCCAGCATTTT. It yields the protein CASSLGTDVLYSNQPQHF.

This clone occurred once. The chain recombines TRBV2 with TRBJ2-3; D is undetermined. The V end was cut by 6 bases, the J end by 4 bases, with 5 bases between. The CDR3 runs 11 residues. CDR1 is SNHLY and CDR2 is FYNNEI in the germline V gene. The CDR3 sequence is CASSTADTQYF. The CDR3 bases are TGTGCCAGCAGCACAGCAGATACGCAGTATTTT.

In this sample, this clone is medium-sized. The chain uses TRBV6-1 and TRBJ1-6; D call uncertain. Germline V gene lookup returns CDR1 MNHNS and CDR2 SASEGT. The CDR3 covers 15 residues. V was trimmed by 2 bases and J by 8 bases, leaving 13 bases between them. The CDR3 reads CASSEQQWSDSPLHF. CDR3 in DNA: TGTGCCAGCAGTGAACAGCAGTGGTCGGATTCACCCCTCCACTTT.

The V and J genes are TRBV25-1 and TRBJ1-3; 7 bases fit TRBD1. The CDR3 spans 15 residues. Germline V gene sequence: CDR1 MGHDK, CDR2 SYGVNS. V was pared by 2 bases and J by 5 bases, with 6 bases of the junction left unmatched. CDR3 DNA: TGTGCCAGCAGTGAACGCGGGACAGTCAGAAACACCATATATTTT. Protein sequence: CASSERGTVRNTIYF.

V gene TRBV5-1 combines with J gene TRBJ2-1; perhaps D is TRBD1 or TRBD2 (5 bases each). Germline-derived CDR1 and CDR2 are SGHRS and YFSETQ. V was trimmed by 1 base and J by 10 bases, leaving 15 bases between them. The CDR3 contains 14 residues. CDR3 residues: CASSLTGPSDEQFF. CDR3 sequence (DNA): TGCGCCAGCAGCTTGACGGGACCGAGTGACGAGCAGTTCTTC.

A few counts support this clone. This rearrangement joins TRBV4-3 to TRBJ1-4; no clear D gene. The germline V and J ends were trimmed by 0 bases and 4 bases, with 15 bases remaining between them. Germline lookup yields CDR1 LGHNA and CDR2 YSLEER. The CDR3 sequence is 17 residues long. CDR3 nucleotides: TGCGCCAGCAGCCAAGATGTTCACCGGGATCTTAATGAAAAACTGTTTTTT. Translation gives CASSQDVHRDLNEKLFF.

In DNA, the CDR3 is TGTGCCAGCAGCGTCTCTAGCGGGAGCTCCTACGAGCAGTACTTC. Its protein product is CASSVSSGSSYEQYF. This chain links TRBV7-2 with TRBJ2-7, with 10 bases that match TRBD2. This CDR3 is built from 15 residues. Germline CDR1 SGHTA, CDR2 FQGNSA. The V and J ends lost 5 bases and 0 bases, in that order; junction bases with no gene match: 4.

The chain uses TRBV29-1 and TRBJ2-1; D is tentatively TRBD1 or TRBD2 (6 bases each). The CDR3 contains 15 residues. The ends were cut back, 0 bases at V and 10 bases at J, with 19 bases in the middle. CDR1 SQVTM and CDR2 ANQGSEA come from the germline V gene. CDR3 in DNA: TGCAGCGTTGAAGATCTGGGGGGCCGGAACGAGGAGCAGTTCTTC. It encodes CSVEDLGGRNEEQFF.

DNA for the CDR3: TGTGCCAGCAGCCAGTTCAATGAGCAGTTCTTC. Translated: CASSQFNEQFF. This chain uses TRBV6-5 with TRBJ2-1; D not certain. V was cut by 6 bases and J by 6 bases, with 6 bases left in between. This CDR3 contains 11 residues. The V gene's germline CDR1 is MNHEY and CDR2 SVGAGI.

The V and J genes are TRBV5-8 and TRBJ2-3; TRBD2 matches at 10 bases. The CDR3 runs 16 residues. From germline, CDR1 is SGHTS and CDR2 YDEGEE. J was trimmed by 3 bases and V by 4 bases; bases with no gene match: 8. Here the CDR3 reads CASSPLAGVGTDTQYF. The CDR3 bases are TGTGCCAGCAGCCCTCTAGCGGGAGTAGGGACAGATACGCAGTATTTT.

This chain connects TRBV6-6 to TRBJ1-2; D unclear. Trimming removed 4 bases at V and 4 bases at J, with 10 bases between. The germline CDR1 and CDR2 sequences are MNHNY and SVGAGI (reference sequence). The CDR3 covers 13 residues. Here the CDR3 DNA reads TGTGCCAGCAGTTCACCGAGCGGCTATGGCTACACCTTC. Amino acids: CASSSPSGYGYTF.

This rearrangement joins TRBV7-9 to TRBJ2-5; perhaps TRBD2 as D (6 bases). Germline-derived CDR1 and CDR2 are SEHNR and FQNEAQ (reference sequence). The CDR3 loop spans 15 amino acids. The V and J ends lost 1 base and 5 bases respectively, with 14 bases between them. CDR3 sequence: CASSLGGDGRETQYF. DNA of the CDR3: TGTGCCAGCAGCTTAGGGGGGGACGGTCGGGAGACCCAGTACTTC.

The chain combines TRBV7-2 with TRBJ2-7; D gene unclear. CDR3 size: 13 residues. Germline loops: CDR1 SGHTA, CDR2 FQGNSA. Trimming left V 5 bases short and J 1 base short, with 9 bases between. Here the CDR3 reads CASSETVSYEQYF. The CDR3 DNA sequence: TGTGCCAGCAGCGAAACAGTTTCCTACGAGCAGTACTTC.

The gene calls are TRBV30 and TRBJ2-1; D not certain. Germline values: CDR1 GTSNPN, CDR2 SVGIG (reference sequence). The length of the CDR3 is 11 residues. V was trimmed by 2 bases and J by 8 bases, leaving 7 bases between them. The CDR3 bases are TGTGCCTGGAGTCGGGCCGATGAGCAGTTCTTC. Translation gives CAWSRADEQFF.